A selection of T cell receptor beta chains follows, all from one sample in a study of blood T cell repertoires in COVID-19. TCRdb keeps only in-frame clones here, not all; method: immunoSEQ multiplex PCR. The top ten hold around 5.8% of the sample, which has under 95,000 clones, around 90% seen once. Sequencing used peripheral blood. The receptors stem from a woman aged 50 to 60 with acute or convalescent COVID-19. CDR3s include the opening cysteine and the closing phenylalanine or tryptophan. D genes are given only for firm matches. The size entry is marked missing in some rows and otherwise reads once, few, many or a size class.

v_call	clone_size	j_call	d_call	cdr3_nt	cdr3_aa
TRBV5-1	NA	TRBJ2-1	TRBD2	TGCGCCAGCAGCTCCCTGGCGGGGGGATACAATGAGCAGTTCTTC	CASSSLAGGYNEQFF
TRBV7-2	once	TRBJ2-1	TRBD2	TGTGCCAGCAGCTTGAAGGGAGGGTCCTACAATGAGCAGTTCTTC	CASSLKGGSYNEQFF
TRBV12-3/TRBV12-4	NA	TRBJ1-1	NA	TGTGCCAGCAGCCCGACACCCGTCACTGAAGCTTTCTTT	CASSPTPVTEAFF
TRBV6-1	few	TRBJ1-5	NA	TGTGCCAGCAGTGAATGGGGGCGCGGAAGCAATCAGCCCCAGCATTTT	CASSEWGRGSNQPQHF
TRBV5-8	NA	TRBJ1-6	NA	TGTGCCACCCGGGTGACGGGTAGTTCACCCCTCCACTTT	CATRVTGSSPLHF
TRBV28	NA	TRBJ2-7	NA	TGTGCCAGCATGTCCGGGAGCTCCTACGAGCAGTACTTC	CASMSGSSYEQYF
TRBV6-5	NA	TRBJ2-1	NA	TGTGCCAGCCGGGGGAGCTCCTACAATGAGCAGTTCTTC	CASRGSSYNEQFF
TRBV7-3	NA	TRBJ2-6	TRBD2	TGTGCCAGCAGCGTAGCGGGAGGGGGAAGCTCTGGGGCCAACGTCCTGACTTTC	CASSVAGGGSSGANVLTF
TRBV30	NA	TRBJ2-7	TRBD1	TGTGCCTGTCTAATTCCGGGGACAGGGGTCTACGAGCAGTACTTC	CACLIPGTGVYEQYF
TRBV12-3/TRBV12-4	NA	TRBJ2-7	NA	TGTGCCAGCAGTCCTACTGCATACGAGCAGTACTTC	CASSPTAYEQYF
TRBV29-1	few	TRBJ2-4	TRBD2	TGCAGCGTGAGGCCAGCGGGGGATCAAAACATTCAGTACTTC	CSVRPAGDQNIQYF
TRBV28	NA	TRBJ1-2	NA	TGTGCCAGCAGTTCTCCCGGTGGAGACCAGTATGGCTACACCTTC	CASSSPGGDQYGYTF
TRBV3-1/TRBV3-2	NA	TRBJ1-1	NA	TGTGCCAGCAGCCAAGGCCCGGGGACTGAAGCTTTCTTT	CASSQGPGTEAFF
TRBV30	few	TRBJ2-7	NA	TGTGCCTGGAGTTTAAGGGGCAGGAACGAGCAGTACTTC	CAWSLRGRNEQYF
TRBV5-1	NA	TRBJ2-5	TRBD1	TGCGCCAGCAGCCTCGGACAGGGAGAAGAGACCCAGTACTTC	CASSLGQGEETQYF
TRBV5-1	few	TRBJ2-7	TRBD2	TGCGCCAGCAGCTTGTTTTCCAGCGGGAGGGTAAGCGAGCAGTACTTC	CASSLFSSGRVSEQYF
TRBV3-1/TRBV3-2	NA	TRBJ2-5	NA	TGTGCCAGCAATGACGGGCAAGAGACCCAGTACTTC	CASNDGQETQYF
TRBV19	NA	TRBJ1-5	TRBD1	TGTGCCAGTAGTACGACAGGGGGTGGTCAGCCCCAGCATTTT	CASSTTGGGQPQHF
TRBV28	NA	TRBJ2-2	NA	TGTGCCAGCAGTTTTAAACAGGGTACCGGGGAGCTGTTTTTT	CASSFKQGTGELFF
TRBV6-6	NA	TRBJ1-4	NA	TGTGCCAGCAGACGCCTGGAGGGTAATGAAAAACTGTTTTTT	CASRRLEGNEKLFF
TRBV7-8	NA	TRBJ2-1	TRBD2	TGTGCCAGCCTCCCATATAGCGGGGGGTACAATGAGCAGTTCTTC	CASLPYSGGYNEQFF
TRBV18	few	TRBJ2-7	NA	TGTGCCAGCTCACCAAGCGCAAGCTCCTACGAGCAGTACTTC	CASSPSASSYEQYF
TRBV9	NA	TRBJ2-3	NA	TGTGCCAGCAGCGCCCCGACAGAAGATACGCAGTATTTT	CASSAPTEDTQYF
TRBV21-1	NA	TRBJ2-7	NA	TGTGCCAGCAGCTTACAACAGAGCTCCTACGAGCAGTACTTC	CASSLQQSSYEQYF
TRBV28	NA	TRBJ1-2	NA	TGTGCCAGCAGTTTTGAGGATGGCTACACCTTC	CASSFEDGYTF
TRBV20-1	NA	TRBJ2-3	TRBD1	TGCAGTGCTATTGACGGGACAGGGGCCGCAGATACGCAGTATTTT	CSAIDGTGAADTQYF
TRBV5-1	NA	TRBJ1-3	NA	TGCGCCAGCAGCACACTTCCGGGACATATCAACACCATATATTTT	CASSTLPGHINTIYF
TRBV6-5	NA	TRBJ2-7	TRBD2	TGTGCCAGCAGTTCCCCTAGCGGGGGAACCTCCTACGAGCAGTACTTC	CASSSPSGGTSYEQYF
TRBV15	NA	TRBJ1-2	NA	TGTGCCACCAGCACTCTCTCCGTTCAGGGGTTGGATGGCTACACCTTC	CATSTLSVQGLDGYTF
TRBV15	once	TRBJ2-6	TRBD1	TGTGCCACCAGCAGCCGCGTGGGACAGGTCCTCTCTGGGGCCAACGTCCTGACTTTC	CATSSRVGQVLSGANVLTF
TRBV7-7	once	TRBJ2-3	NA	TGTGCTAGCAGCTTAGGTCTCAGCGGGAGCACAGATACGCAGTATTTT	CASSLGLSGSTDTQYF
TRBV15	NA	TRBJ1-2	NA	TGTGCCACCAGCAGAGATTACGCGGGCATCGGTGGCTACACCTTC	CATSRDYAGIGGYTF
TRBV19	NA	TRBJ2-2	NA	TGTGCCAGTGGGCGGGGAAGCACCGGGGAGCTGTTTTTT	CASGRGSTGELFF
TRBV3-1/TRBV3-2	NA	TRBJ1-3	NA	TGTGCCAGCAGCCTTACAGGGTCTGGAAACACCATATATTTT	CASSLTGSGNTIYF
TRBV30	NA	TRBJ1-6	NA	TGTGCCTGGAGTGACGCATCGGGCCGGGGTAACTCCTATAATTCACCCCTCCACTTT	CAWSDASGRGNSYNSPLHF
TRBV9	NA	TRBJ2-2	NA	TGTGCCAGCAGCCCACTTAACACCGGGGAGCTGTTTTTT	CASSPLNTGELFF
TRBV2	once	TRBJ2-1	NA	TGTGCCAGCAACCCCAGGTACAATGAGCAGTTCTTC	CASNPRYNEQFF
TRBV9	NA	TRBJ2-1	NA	TGTGCCAGCAGCGTACCTTCACAGGTCGTCTCCTACAATGAGCAGTTCTTC	CASSVPSQVVSYNEQFF
TRBV5-1	few	TRBJ1-3	TRBD1	TGCGCCAGCAGCTGGGGACAGGGGAAGACTGGAAACACCATATATTTT	CASSWGQGKTGNTIYF
TRBV6-5	NA	TRBJ1-3	TRBD1	TGTGCCAGCAGTTACTCGCGACAGGGGGCTGGAAACACCATATATTTT	CASSYSRQGAGNTIYF
TRBV28	NA	TRBJ1-1	NA	TGTGCCAGCACCCCGGTAGGAGCGAACACTGAAGCTTTCTTT	CASTPVGANTEAFF
TRBV19	NA	TRBJ2-1	TRBD2	TGTGCCAGTAGTCCTAGGACTAGCGGGAGCCACGAGCAGTTCTTC	CASSPRTSGSHEQFF
TRBV19	few	TRBJ2-1	TRBD2	TGTGCCAGTAGTATCCGGGACTACTCTCCTGAGCAGTTCTTC	CASSIRDYSPEQFF
TRBV7-9	NA	TRBJ1-1	TRBD1	TGTGCCAGCAGCTTCCCCGACAGGGGACTTTTGAGCACTGAAGCTTTCTTT	CASSFPDRGLLSTEAFF
TRBV20-1	NA	TRBJ2-3	NA	TGCAGTGCCCTCTTCGGGGATACGCAGTATTTT	CSALFGDTQYF